The 16 T cell receptor beta chains reported below all come from one sample, sequenced in a study of lymphopenia after photon versus proton radiotherapy. Assay: immunoSEQ multiplex PCR; the TCRdb copy retains only in-frame clones and omits some. The sample yields 25,000 to 40,000 clones, 84% seen once. The starting material was peripheral blood, obtained from a patient treated with proton-based radiotherapy. These TCRs come from a woman in her 70s with pancreatic cancer.

The chain employs TRBV28 and TRBJ2-3, with unresolved D. This CDR3 has 12 residues. Germline V lookup: CDR1 MDHEN, CDR2 SYDVKM. Trimming removed 3 bases from V and 5 bases from J, with 6 bases in between. The CDR3, as DNA: TGTGCCAGCAGTTTGGCCGTAGATACGCAGTATTTT. Protein: CASSLAVDTQYF.

The chain couples TRBV7-2 to TRBJ1-2; 8 positions match TRBD1. The CDR3 sequence is 15 residues long. CDR1 SGHTA and CDR2 FQGNSA come from the germline V gene. V shed 0 bases, J shed 6 bases, and the junction held 6 bases outside the gene matches. The CDR3 sequence: CASSLAPGQGHGYTF. The CDR3 region has the DNA TGTGCCAGCAGCTTAGCGCCCGGACAGGGACATGGCTACACCTTC.

This sequence joins TRBV18 and TRBJ1-5, with 7 bases aligning to TRBD1. V was clipped by 3 bases and J by 6 bases; unmatched bases: 11. This CDR3 is built from 16 residues. Germline loops: CDR1 KGHSH, CDR2 LQKENI. CDR3 residues: CASSPTSTGNSQPQHF. In nucleotides, the CDR3 is TGTGCCAGCTCACCCACCTCGACAGGGAACAGTCAGCCCCAGCATTTT.

The V call is TRBV7-2, the J call TRBJ1-2, with D perhaps matching TRBD1 (6 bases). This CDR3 comprises 15 residues. V was clipped by 1 base and J by 2 bases, with 11 bases between them. Germline V lookup: CDR1 SGHTA, CDR2 FQGNSA. CDR3 sequence: CASSLEGDTNYGYTF. Written as DNA, the CDR3 is TGTGCCAGCAGCTTAGAAGGGGACACAAACTATGGCTACACCTTC.

The chain is built from TRBV5-1 and TRBJ2-5, with 11 bases aligning to TRBD2. CDR1 is SGHRS and CDR2 is YFSETQ in the germline V gene. The V segment lost 1 base and the J segment 6 bases; nucleotides outside the gene matches: 5. The CDR3 totals 15 residues. In nucleotides, the CDR3 is TGCGCCAGCAGCTTGTCACTAGCGGGAGTAAAGACCCAGTACTTC. Its protein product is CASSLSLAGVKTQYF.

The chain carries TRBV9 and TRBJ2-3; D may match TRBD1 or TRBD2 (5 bases each). The germline V gene has CDR1 SGDLS and CDR2 YYNGEE. Trimming cost V 0 bases and J 3 bases, with 11 bases left between them. This CDR3 is 15 amino acids long. The CDR3 DNA is TGTGCCAGCAGCGTAGGGGTAGGGACGACAGATACGCAGTATTTT. It is translated as CASSVGVGTTDTQYF. Together with reference TRBV9 and TRBJ2-3, the CDR3 gives the full variable domain: DSGVTQTPKHLITATGQRVTLRCSPRSGDLSVYWYQQSLDQGLQFLIQYYNGEERAKGNILERFSAQQFPDLHSELNLSSLELGDSALYFCASSVGVGTTDTQYFGPGTRLTVL.

By share, this clone ranks as medium-sized. The rearrangement links TRBV19 to TRBJ1-5, with unresolved D. The CDR3 sequence is 17 residues long. The V and J ends lost 0 bases and 1 base respectively, with 13 bases between them. Germline values: CDR1 LNHDA, CDR2 SQIVND (reference sequence). The CDR3 nucleotides read TGTGCCAGTAGTATAGATCGGAGACCTCAGAGCAATCAGCCCCAGCATTTT. Its translation: CASSIDRRPQSNQPQHF.

This chain connects TRBV2 to TRBJ2-7; TRBD1 matches 12 bases. The length of the CDR3 is 13 residues. The V segment lost 10 bases and the J segment 7 bases; nucleotides outside the gene matches: 8. Germline V gives CDR1 SNHLY, CDR2 FYNNEI. The CDR3 sequence: CATRGQGAREQYF. The CDR3, as DNA: TGTGCCACCCGGGGACAGGGGGCTCGGGAGCAGTACTTC.

This clone was counted a few times. This chain uses TRBV6-6 with TRBJ2-7, with no clear D. Germline V gene data show CDR1 as MNHNY and CDR2 as SVGAGI (reference sequence). Trimming removed 0 bases from V and 9 bases from J, with 18 bases in between. This CDR3 has 15 residues. The CDR3 DNA is TGTGCCAGCAGTTACTCGAGTTTTATGTTCAATGGGCAGTACTTC. It specifies CASSYSSFMFNGQYF.

The rearrangement links TRBV28 to TRBJ2-3; D unclear. The CDR3 is 15 residues long. Germline CDR1 reads MDHEN; CDR2 reads SYDVKM. The V gene lost 5 bases and the J gene lost 3 bases, with 15 bases spanning the gap. Here the CDR3 DNA reads TGTGCCAGCAGTACCCCGTCTGGCGGTACAGATACGCAGTATTTT. Protein sequence: CASSTPSGGTDTQYF.

In its sample, this clone was seen a few times. The chain is built from TRBV7-9 and TRBJ1-5; 8 bases fit TRBD1. This CDR3 has 14 amino acids. The trim removed 5 bases at V and 6 bases at J, leaving 6 bases unmatched. Germline values: CDR1 SEHNR, CDR2 FQNEAQ (reference sequence). The CDR3 protein is CASSEGQGGQPQHF. The CDR3 region has the DNA TGTGCCAGCAGCGAAGGACAGGGCGGTCAGCCCCAGCATTTT.

In this sample, this clone turned up a few times. CDR3 loop: CASSRLEGQTGELFF. The CDR3 nucleotides are TGTGCCAGCAGCCGCCTAGAGGGGCAGACCGGGGAGCTGTTTTTT. The gene calls are TRBV27 and TRBJ2-2; either TRBD1 or TRBD2 may supply D (5 bases each). Trimming took 6 bases from V and 5 from J, leaving 16 bases between them. This CDR3 spans 15 amino acids. Looked up from germline, CDR1 is MNHEY and CDR2 is SMNVEV (reference sequence).

The rearrangement links TRBV7-8 to TRBJ2-1, with D possibly being TRBD2 (6 bases). Germline V gives CDR1 SGHVS, CDR2 FQNEAQ. This CDR3 has 14 amino acids. V was clipped by 0 bases and J by 7 bases, with 10 bases between them. The CDR3 protein is CASSLARLGNEQFF. Written as DNA, the CDR3 is TGTGCCAGCAGCTTAGCCCGACTAGGAAATGAGCAGTTCTTC.

The chain is built from TRBV2 and TRBJ1-2, with 8 bases that match TRBD1. Germline V gives CDR1 SNHLY, CDR2 FYNNEI. The CDR3 loop spans 15 amino acids. V dropped 6 bases and J dropped 5; count of bases not matched to a gene: 11. The CDR3 is CASRDLAQGDYGYTF. The CDR3 nucleotides are TGTGCCAGCAGAGACCTCGCACAGGGGGATTATGGCTACACCTTC.

The chain carries TRBV4-2 and TRBJ2-1; D might be TRBD1 (9 bases). Trimming took 4 bases from V and 4 from J, leaving 32 bases between them. The CDR3 runs to 21 residues. Per germline, CDR1 LGHNA and CDR2 YNFKEQ. DNA of the CDR3: TGTGCCAGCAGCCTCGGCGGGACAGGGTCGAGCGGGAGTTCTGGGTACAATGAGCAGTTCTTC. Its translation: CASSLGGTGSSGSSGYNEQFF.

V and J are TRBV19 and TRBJ1-1; D gene unclear. Trimming pared 4 bases from V and 0 bases from J, leaving 12 bases between. Germline CDR1 and CDR2: LNHDA and SQIVND (reference sequence). The CDR3 extends over 15 amino acids. The CDR3 DNA reads as TGTGCCAGTAGTAGGATAACCACCGTGAACACTGAAGCTTTCTTT. This codes for CASSRITTVNTEAFF.